This T cell receptor (beta chain) came from a study of blood T cell repertoires in COVID-19. The V end was cut by 2 bases, the J end by 1 base, with 11 bases between. Looked up from germline, CDR1 is LGHNA and CDR2 is YSLEER. This CDR3 has 15 residues. Participants had their cohort set by participant-reported clinical history. Under the authors' procedure: Amplification from reference gene primers served as the basis for estimated nucleated cell counts. Profiling relied on immunoSEQ multiplex PCR, and the TCRdb table lists in-frame clones only, not all of them. The V and J calls and clone size come from that table; D and trimming were worked out from the DNA. Here the sample spans 350,000 to 450,000 clones, about 90% being singletons.

This TCR derives from a woman in her twenties or thirties who had recovered from COVID-19. The sequenced sample consisted of PBMCs or T cells enriched from blood (not recorded which). The rearrangement joins TRBV4-3 to TRBJ1-2, with D unclear. In DNA, the CDR3 is TGCGCCAGCAGCCAACAGTCAGATCGTAACTATGGCTACACCTTC. As protein: CASSQQSDRNYGYTF.